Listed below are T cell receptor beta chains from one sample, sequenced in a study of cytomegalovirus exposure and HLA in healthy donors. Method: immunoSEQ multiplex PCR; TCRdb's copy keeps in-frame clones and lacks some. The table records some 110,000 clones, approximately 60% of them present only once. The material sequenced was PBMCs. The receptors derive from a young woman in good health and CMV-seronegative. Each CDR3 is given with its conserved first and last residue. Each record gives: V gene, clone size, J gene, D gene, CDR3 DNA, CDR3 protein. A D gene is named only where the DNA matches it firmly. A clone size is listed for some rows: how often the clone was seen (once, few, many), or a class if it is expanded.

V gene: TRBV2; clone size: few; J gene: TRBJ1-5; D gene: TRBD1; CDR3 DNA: TGTGCCAGCCGACAGGGTGGGAGCAATCAGCCCCAGCATTTT; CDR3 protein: CASRQGGSNQPQHF
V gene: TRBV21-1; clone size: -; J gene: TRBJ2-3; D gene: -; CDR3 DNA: TGTGCCAGCAGCAAAAAGAGCAAGGGACTAGCAACAGATACGCAGTATTTT; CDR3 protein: CASSKKSKGLATDTQYF
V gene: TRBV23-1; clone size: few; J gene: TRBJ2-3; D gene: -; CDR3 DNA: TGCGCCAGCAGTCAATTAACCGGACACCAGAGCACAGATACGCAGTATTTT; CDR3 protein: CASSQLTGHQSTDTQYF
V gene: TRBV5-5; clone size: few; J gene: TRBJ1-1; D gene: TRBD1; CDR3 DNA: TGTGCCAGCAGCTCTAAGACAGGGGGAGACACTGAAGCTTTCTTT; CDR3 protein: CASSSKTGGDTEAFF
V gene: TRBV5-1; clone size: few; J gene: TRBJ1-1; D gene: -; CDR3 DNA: TGCGCCAGCAGCTTGACTTCAGGGATACCTGAAGCTTTCTTT; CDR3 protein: CASSLTSGIPEAFF
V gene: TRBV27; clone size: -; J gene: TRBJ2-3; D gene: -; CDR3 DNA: TGTGCCAGCAGTTCGGCGGGATTCAGCACAGATACGCAGTATTTT; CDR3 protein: CASSSAGFSTDTQYF
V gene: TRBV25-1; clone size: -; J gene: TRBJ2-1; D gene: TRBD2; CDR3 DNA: TGTGCCAGCACCTTCCGACGGGGGGCCTACAATGAGCAGTTCTTC; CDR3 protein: CASTFRRGAYNEQFF
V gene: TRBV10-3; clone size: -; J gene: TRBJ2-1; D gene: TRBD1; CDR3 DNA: TGTGCCATCAGTGGGGAGGACAGGGGGCATGGCTCCTACAATGAGCAGTTCTTC; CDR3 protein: CAISGEDRGHGSYNEQFF
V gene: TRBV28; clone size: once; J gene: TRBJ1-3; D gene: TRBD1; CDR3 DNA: TGTGCCAGCAGATTCAAGACAGGGACTGGAAACACCATATATTTT; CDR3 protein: CASRFKTGTGNTIYF
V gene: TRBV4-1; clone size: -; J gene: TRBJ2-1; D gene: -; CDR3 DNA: TGCGCCAGCAGCCAAGAGGTAATGGCGGGGCGGGTATACAATGAGCAGTTCTTC; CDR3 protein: CASSQEVMAGRVYNEQFF
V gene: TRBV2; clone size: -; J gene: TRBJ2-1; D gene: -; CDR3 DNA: TGTGCCAGCAGTGCCGGGATGGTCAGCAATGAGCAGTTCTTC; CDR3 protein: CASSAGMVSNEQFF
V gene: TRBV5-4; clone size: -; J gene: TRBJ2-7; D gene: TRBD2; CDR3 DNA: TGTGCCAGCACGGGACTAGCGGGAGTTCAGTACTTC; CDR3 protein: CASTGLAGVQYF
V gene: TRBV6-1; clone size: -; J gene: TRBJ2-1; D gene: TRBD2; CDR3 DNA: TGTGCCAGCAGGGGGCTAGCGGGAGGGGGTGAGCAGTTCTTC; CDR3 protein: CASRGLAGGGEQFF
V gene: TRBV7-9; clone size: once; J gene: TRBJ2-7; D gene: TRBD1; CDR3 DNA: TGTGCCAGCACCGACAGGGGCTACGAGCAGTACTTC; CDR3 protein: CASTDRGYEQYF
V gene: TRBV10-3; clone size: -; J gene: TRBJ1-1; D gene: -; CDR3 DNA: TGTGCCATCAGTGAGTCGGGAACACAGGGCCACCTGAACACTGAAGCTTTCTTT; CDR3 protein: CAISESGTQGHLNTEAFF
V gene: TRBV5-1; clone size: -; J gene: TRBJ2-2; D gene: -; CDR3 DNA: TGCGCCAGCAGCTTGGCCGTCACGGGTACCGGGGAGCTGTTTTTT; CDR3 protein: CASSLAVTGTGELFF
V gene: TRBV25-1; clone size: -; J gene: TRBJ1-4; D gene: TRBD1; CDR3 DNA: TGTGCCAGCAGCGAAACTAAGACAGGGGCTAGTGAAAAACTGTTTTTT; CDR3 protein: CASSETKTGASEKLFF
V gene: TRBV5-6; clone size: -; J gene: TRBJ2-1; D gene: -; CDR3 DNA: TGTGCCAGCAGCTTGGACGGGGAGATAAGGAATGAGCAGTTCTTC; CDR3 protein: CASSLDGEIRNEQFF
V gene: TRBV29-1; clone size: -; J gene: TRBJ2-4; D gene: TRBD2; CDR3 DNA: TGCAGCGTCTCTACTAGCGGGGTAGATCAGTACTTC; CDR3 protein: CSVSTSGVDQYF
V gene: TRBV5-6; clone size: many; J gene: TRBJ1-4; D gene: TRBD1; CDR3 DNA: TGTGCCAGCAGAGCAGGGGGGCAGAGGGAAAAACTGTTTTTT; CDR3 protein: CASRAGGQREKLFF
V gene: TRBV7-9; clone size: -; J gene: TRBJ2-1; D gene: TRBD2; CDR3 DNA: TGTGCCAGCAGCTTACTCGCTAGCGGGAGTGGTGAGCAGTTCTTC; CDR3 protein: CASSLLASGSGEQFF
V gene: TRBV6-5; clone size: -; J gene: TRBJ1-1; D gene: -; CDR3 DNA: TGTGCCAGCAGTTACGCGCAGAACACTGAAGCTTTCTTT; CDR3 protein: CASSYAQNTEAFF
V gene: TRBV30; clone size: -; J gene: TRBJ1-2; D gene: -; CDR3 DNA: TGTGCCTGGAGTGTCTATAAGGGGCCTACCTATGGCTACACCTTC; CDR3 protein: CAWSVYKGPTYGYTF
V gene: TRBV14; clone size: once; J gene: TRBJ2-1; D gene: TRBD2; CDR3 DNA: TGTGCCAGCAGCCAAGAGGGACTAGCGGGAGGCTATGAGCAGTTCTTC; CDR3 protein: CASSQEGLAGGYEQFF
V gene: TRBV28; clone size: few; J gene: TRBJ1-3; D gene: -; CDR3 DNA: TGTGCCATCACAGGTGTTGGAAACACCATATATTTT; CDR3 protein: CAITGVGNTIYF
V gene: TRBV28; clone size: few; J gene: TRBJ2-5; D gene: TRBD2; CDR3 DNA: TGTGCCAGCAGTAAGGGACTAGGGGAGACCCAGTACTTC; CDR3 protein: CASSKGLGETQYF
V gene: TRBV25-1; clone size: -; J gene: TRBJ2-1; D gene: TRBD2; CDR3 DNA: TGTGCCAGCACATGGACTAGCGGTACCTACAATGAGCAGTTCTTC; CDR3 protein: CASTWTSGTYNEQFF
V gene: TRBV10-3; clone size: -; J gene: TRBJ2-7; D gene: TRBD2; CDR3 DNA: TGTGCCATCAGTGACGGTCTAAGCGGGAAAGGCGAGCAGTACTTC; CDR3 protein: CAISDGLSGKGEQYF
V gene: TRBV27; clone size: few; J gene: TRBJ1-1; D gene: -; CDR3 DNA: TGTGCCAGCAGTTTATCGGCCCAGACTGAAGCTTTCTTT; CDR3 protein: CASSLSAQTEAFF
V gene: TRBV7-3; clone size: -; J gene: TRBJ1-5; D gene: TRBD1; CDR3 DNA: TGTGCCAGCAGCTTAGGACAGGGCAATCAGCCCCAGCATTTT; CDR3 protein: CASSLGQGNQPQHF
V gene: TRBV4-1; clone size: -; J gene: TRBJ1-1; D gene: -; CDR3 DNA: TGCGCCAGCAGCCAACGGCGGCAGAACACTGAAGCTTTCTTT; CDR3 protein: CASSQRRQNTEAFF
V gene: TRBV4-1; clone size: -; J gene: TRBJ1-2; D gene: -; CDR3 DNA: TGCGCCAGCAGCCAATCGTCGACAGCGACTGCTTTCTATGACTACACCTTC; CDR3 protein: CASSQSSTATAFYDYTF
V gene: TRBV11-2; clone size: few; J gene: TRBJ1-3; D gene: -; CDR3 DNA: TGTGCCAGCAGCTTCGACTATGCTGGAAACACCATATATTTT; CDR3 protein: CASSFDYAGNTIYF
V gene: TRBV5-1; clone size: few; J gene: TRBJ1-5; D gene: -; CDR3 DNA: TGCGCCAGCAGCTTTAACCTCCGGGACACTTATAGCAATCAGCCCCAGCATTTT; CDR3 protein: CASSFNLRDTYSNQPQHF
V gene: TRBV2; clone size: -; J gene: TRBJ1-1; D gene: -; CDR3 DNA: TGTGCCAGCAGTGAGGTTTCCGCGCGCGCCAACACTGAAGCTTTCTTT; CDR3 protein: CASSEVSARANTEAFF
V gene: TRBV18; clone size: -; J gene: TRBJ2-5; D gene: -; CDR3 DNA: TGTGCCAGCTCACCAGCAGGGGAGACCCAGTACTTC; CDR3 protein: CASSPAGETQYF
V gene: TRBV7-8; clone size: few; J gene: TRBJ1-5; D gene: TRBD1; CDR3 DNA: TGTGCCAGCAGCTCCGACAGGGGCAATCAGCCCCAGCATTTT; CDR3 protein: CASSSDRGNQPQHF
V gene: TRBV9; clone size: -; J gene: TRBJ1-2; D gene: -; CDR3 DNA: TGTGCCAGCAGCCCTGGGGGGATCTACGACTATGGCTACACCTTC; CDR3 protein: CASSPGGIYDYGYTF
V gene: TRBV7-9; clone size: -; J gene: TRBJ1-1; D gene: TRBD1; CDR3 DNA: TGTGCCAGCAGCTCGGGACAGGGGAAGGGGGACACTGAAGCTTTCTTT; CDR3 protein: CASSSGQGKGDTEAFF
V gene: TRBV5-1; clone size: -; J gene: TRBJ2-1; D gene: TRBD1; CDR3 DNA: TGCGCCAGCAGCTCCCAGGGGGCGAGATACAATGAGCAGTTCTTC; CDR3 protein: CASSSQGARYNEQFF
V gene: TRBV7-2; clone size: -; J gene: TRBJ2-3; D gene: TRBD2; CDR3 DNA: TGTGCCAGCCTAGCGGAGACTAGCACAGATACGCAGTATTTT; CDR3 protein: CASLAETSTDTQYF
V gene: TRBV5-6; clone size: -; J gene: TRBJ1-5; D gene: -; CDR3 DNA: TGTGCCAGCAGCTTGTCGGGGTACGATCAGCCCCAGCATTTT; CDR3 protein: CASSLSGYDQPQHF
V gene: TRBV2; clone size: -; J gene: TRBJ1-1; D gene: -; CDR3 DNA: TGTGCCAGCAGTGAAAGGGTGGGGGGCACTGAAGCTTTCTTT; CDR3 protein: CASSERVGGTEAFF
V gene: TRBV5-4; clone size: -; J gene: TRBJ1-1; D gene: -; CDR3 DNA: TGTGCCAGCAGCTTGAGGGCAGGGGAAGCTTTCTTT; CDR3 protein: CASSLRAGEAFF
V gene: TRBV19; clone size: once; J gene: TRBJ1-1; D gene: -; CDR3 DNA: TGTGCCAGTCTAGACAGGAACACTGAAGCTTTCTTT; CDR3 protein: CASLDRNTEAFF
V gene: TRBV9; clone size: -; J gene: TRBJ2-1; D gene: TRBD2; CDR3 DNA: TGTGCCAGCAGCGTTGGGACTAGCGGCTACTCCTACAATGAGCAGTTCTTC; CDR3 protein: CASSVGTSGYSYNEQFF
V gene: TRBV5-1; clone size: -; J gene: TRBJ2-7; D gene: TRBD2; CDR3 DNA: TGCGCCAGCAGCTTGGGCGGGGGACCGTACGAGCAGTACTTC; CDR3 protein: CASSLGGGPYEQYF
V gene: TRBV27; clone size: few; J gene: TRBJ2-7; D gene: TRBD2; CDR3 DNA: TGTGCCAGCAGCTACCGACCTAGCGGGTTTTCCTACGAGCAGTACTTC; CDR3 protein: CASSYRPSGFSYEQYF
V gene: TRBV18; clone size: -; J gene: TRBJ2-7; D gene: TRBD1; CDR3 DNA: TGTGCCAGCTCACCGGGACAGGGGGCGTTTTACGAGCAGTACTTC; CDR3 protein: CASSPGQGAFYEQYF
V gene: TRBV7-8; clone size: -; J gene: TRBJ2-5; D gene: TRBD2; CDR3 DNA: TGTGCCAGCAGCTTTCAGACTAGCGGGAGTTTTCGAGAGACCCAGTACTTC; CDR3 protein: CASSFQTSGSFRETQYF
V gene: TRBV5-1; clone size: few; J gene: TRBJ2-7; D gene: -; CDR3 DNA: TGCGCCAGCAGCTTGGCCGTTGGCAGTACCTACGAGCAGTACTTC; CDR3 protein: CASSLAVGSTYEQYF